This passage covers 30 T cell receptor beta chains from one sample sequenced in a study of T cells in Graves' hyperthyroidism and ophthalmopathy. RNA transcripts served as the template for amplifying TCR beta CDR3 regions. HTBI primers were used for first-round RT-PCR of the TCR CDR3. TCRdb redid the calling of the multiplex PCR reads with MiXCR, one entry per CDR3 protein. The repertoire includes 490,000 or so distinct CDR3 sequences, approximately 23% of them detected once, and approximately 54% sits in the top ten. The sample consisted of blood. All receptors come from a woman in her seventies with Graves' ophthalmopathy.

In this sample, this clonotype turned up a few times. The chain combines TRBV6-2 or TRBV6-3 with TRBJ2-2, with D uncertain. The germline V gene has CDR1 MNHEY and CDR2 SVGEGT. Trimming pared 8 bases from V and 5 bases from J, leaving 12 bases between. The CDR3 has 13 residues. The CDR3 bases are TGTGCCAGCCGATCAGTTGGGACCGGGGAGCTGTTTTTT. It specifies CASRSVGTGELFF.

The gene calls are TRBV12-5 and TRBJ2-4, with 8 bases fitting TRBD1. The germline CDR1 and CDR2 sequences are LGHNT and FRNRAP. J lost 0 bases, V lost 1 base, and 5 bases had no gene match. This CDR3 has 17 amino acids. DNA of the CDR3: TGTGCTAGTGGTTTGGATTGGACAGGGATAGCCAAAAACATTCAGTACTTC. This translates into CASGLDWTGIAKNIQYF.

V usage is TRBV18 and J usage is TRBJ2-7; D may match TRBD1 or TRBD2 (5 bases each). Trimming stripped 2 bases from V and 3 bases from J, with 11 bases between. Germline V gene lookup returns CDR1 KGHSH and CDR2 LQKENI. The CDR3 length is 14 residues. CDR3 residues: CASSPSTDYYEQYF. The CDR3 coding sequence is TGTGCCAGCTCACCATCGACAGACTACTACGAGCAGTACTTC.

Of note for this clonotype: A read error may be the cause here, since a much bigger clone is one base away. This chain uses TRBV27 with TRBJ1-1; D call uncertain. The CDR3 extends over 14 amino acids. The germline gives CDR1 MNHEY, CDR2 SMNVEV (reference sequence). This CDR3 reads CASINIGRNTEVFF. The CDR3 DNA is TGTGCCAGCATAAACATAGGACGGAACACTGAAGTTTTCTTT.

In this sample, this clonotype turned up a few times. The chain links TRBV3-1 to TRBJ1-4; weak D call: TRBD1 (6 bases). With 6 bases removed from V and 7 bases from J, the gap between germline ends came to 21 bases. CDR1 and CDR2 from the germline V gene are LGHDT and YNNKEL (reference sequence). The CDR3 runs to 16 residues. CDR3 DNA sequence: TGTGCCAGCAGTCCGATTGCCGGGGGCAGTGGTGAAAAACTGTTTTTT. This codes for CASSPIAGGSGEKLFF.

This clonotype was seen more than once but under ten times. This chain links TRBV18 with TRBJ2-7; 7 bases align to TRBD1. J lost 0 bases, V lost 3 bases, and 2 bases had no gene match. Germline loops: CDR1 KGHSH, CDR2 LQKENI. This CDR3 region has 14 residues. This CDR3 reads CASSPWDSSYEQYF. The CDR3 coding sequence is TGTGCCAGCTCACCCTGGGACAGCTCCTACGAGCAGTACTTC.

There are a few counts of this clonotype. The CDR3 is CASRAKVSSEETQYF. The CDR3 bases are TGTGCCAGCAGGGCAAAAGTCTCTAGTGAAGAGACCCAGTACTTC. The chain uses TRBV6-1 and TRBJ2-5; no firm D call. The CDR3 is 15 amino acids. Per germline, CDR1 MNHNS and CDR2 SASEGT. The germline V and J ends were trimmed by 6 bases and 3 bases, with 17 bases remaining between them.

The chain uses TRBV10-3 and TRBJ1-2, with a possible D match to TRBD1 (5 bases). There are 14 residues in the CDR3. Germline V gene sequence: CDR1 ENHRY, CDR2 SYGVKD. Trimming pared 3 bases from V and 4 bases from J, leaving 12 bases between. In DNA, the CDR3 is TGTGCCATCAGTGACCCCGGGGCCCGCTATGGCTACACCTTC. Translating gives CAISDPGARYGYTF.

In its sample, this clonotype was seen a few times. V usage is TRBV20-1 and J usage is TRBJ1-6; no definite D call. Trimming stripped 5 bases from V and 8 bases from J, with 13 bases between. Germline V lookup: CDR1 DFQATT, CDR2 SNEGSKA (reference sequence). The CDR3 loop spans 13 amino acids. For the CDR3, the DNA is TGCAGTGCTCCCGATAGGTGGGATTCACCCCTCCACTTT. It encodes CSAPDRWDSPLHF.

This clonotype was seen a few times. The rearrangement uses TRBV24-1 and TRBJ2-7; perhaps TRBD1 as D (5 bases). The V end lost 0 bases, the J end lost 2 bases, and 25 bases lay between the germline ends. The germline V gene has CDR1 KGHDR and CDR2 SFDVKD. The CDR3 loop spans 20 amino acids. CDR3 protein: CATSDLQDGATAYPTYEQYF. CDR3 sequence (DNA): TGTGCCACCAGTGATTTGCAAGATGGGGCAACGGCCTACCCTACCTACGAGCAGTACTTC.

This sequence joins TRBV20-1 and TRBJ2-3, with 7 bases identical to TRBD2. The CDR3 loop spans 12 amino acids. Germline lookup yields CDR1 DFQATT and CDR2 SNEGSKA (reference sequence). J lost 6 bases, V lost 0 bases, and 0 bases had no gene match. This CDR3 is CSARDGRDTQYF. CDR3 DNA: TGCAGTGCTAGAGACGGGAGGGATACGCAGTATTTT.

The sample holds a few counts of this clonotype. The gene calls are TRBV25-1 and TRBJ2-7; TRBD1 matches at 9 bases. Per the germline V gene, CDR1 is MGHDK and CDR2 is SYGVNS. With V trimmed by 6 bases and J by 5 bases, 8 bases remained unmatched. This CDR3 comprises 14 residues. The CDR3 sequence: CASRHGTGFNEQYF. DNA for the CDR3: TGTGCCAGCAGGCATGGGACAGGGTTCAACGAGCAGTACTTC.

V usage is TRBV29-1 and J usage is TRBJ2-1; 7 positions match TRBD2. This CDR3 has 15 residues. Unmatched junction bases numbered 7, after V lost 4 bases and J lost 1 base. Germline assignment: CDR1 SQVTM and CDR2 ANQGSEA. The CDR3 reads CSVGTGTKSYNEQFF. As DNA, the CDR3 is TGCAGCGTTGGGACCGGGACTAAATCCTACAATGAGCAGTTCTTC.

This clonotype has a count of ten or more. The V and J genes are TRBV6-2 or TRBV6-3 and TRBJ1-2; D unclear. Trimming cost V 0 bases and J 7 bases, with 12 bases left between them. The germline V gene has CDR1 MNHEY and CDR2 SVGEGT. The CDR3 totals 14 residues. In DNA form, the CDR3 reads TGTGCCAGCAGTTACTCGAACGGGATCGGTGGCTACACCTTC. Its protein product is CASSYSNGIGGYTF.

This clonotype was counted many times. The genes are TRBV11-2 and TRBJ2-2; D is unresolved. Between the trimmed V and J ends, which lost 8 bases and 3 bases, there was a span of 7 bases. CDR1 and CDR2 from the germline V gene are SGHAT and FQNNGV. CDR3 length equals 12 residues. The CDR3 here is CASPQYTGELFF. CDR3 DNA: TGTGCCAGCCCTCAGTACACCGGGGAGCTGTTTTTT.

This clonotype was counted a few times. The chain has TRBV27 and TRBJ1-1; possible D gene TRBD1, 6 bases. Trimming stripped 6 bases from V and 2 bases from J, with 13 bases between. Germline V gives CDR1 MNHEY, CDR2 SMNVEV (reference sequence). The CDR3 is 14 residues long. CDR3 nucleotides: TGTGCCAGCAGCCGCCGGGACACCAACACTGAAGCTTTCTTT. This encodes CASSRRDTNTEAFF.

The chain couples TRBV12-3 or TRBV12-4 to TRBJ2-7; possibly TRBD1 for D (5 bases). There are 15 residues in the CDR3. Trimming cost V 3 bases and J 0 bases, with 12 bases left between them. CDR3 protein: CASSFGAASSYEQYF. In DNA, the CDR3 is TGTGCCAGCAGTTTTGGGGCAGCGAGCTCCTACGAGCAGTACTTC.

Worth noting for this clonotype: The germline gene is not matched at one end of the junction; a read error may be the cause. This chain links TRBV6-1 with TRBJ1-5; no reliable D call. CDR1 and CDR2 (germline): MNHNS, SASEGT. There are 17 residues in the CDR3. The CDR3 is CAGSEVGGRRLNQPQHF. The CDR3 nucleotides read TGTGCCGGCAGTGAGGTGGGAGGACGGAGACTCAATCAGCCCCAGCATTTT.

V gene TRBV6-4 combines with J gene TRBJ2-3; 12 bases match TRBD2. The J segment lost 6 bases and the V segment lost 4 bases, leaving 8 bases of the junction unmatched. Germline CDR1 reads MRHNA; CDR2 reads SNTAGT. The CDR3 contains 16 residues. In nucleotides, the CDR3 is TGTGCCAGCAGTGCAAGACTAGCGGGAGTGATGGATACGCAGTATTTT. Translated, it gives CASSARLAGVMDTQYF.

This clonotype came up many times. The chain employs TRBV3-1 and TRBJ1-1; D call uncertain. The CDR3 has 12 amino acids. V lost 6 bases and J 6 bases, leaving 11 bases between the germline ends. Germline CDR1 LGHDT, CDR2 YNNKEL (reference sequence). The CDR3 region is CASRNRFAEAFF. The CDR3 coding sequence is TGTGCCAGCAGAAACAGATTCGCTGAAGCTTTCTTT.

There are a few counts of this clonotype. The J gene is TRBJ1-4, the V gene TRBV27; D ambiguous. V gave up 5 bases and J gave up 6 bases, with 16 bases separating them. The length of the CDR3 is 15 residues. Germline CDR1 reads MNHEY; CDR2 reads SMNVEV (reference sequence). In DNA, the CDR3 is TGTGCCAGCAGTGTCAGAATGTCCTTGGATGAAAAACTGTTTTTT. As protein: CASSVRMSLDEKLFF.

The CDR3 here is CASSPLLDRGQSRTEAFF. CDR3 nucleotide sequence: TGTGCCAGCAGTCCCCTACTGGACAGGGGACAAAGTCGGACTGAAGCTTTCTTT. The rearrangement joins TRBV6-1 to TRBJ1-1, with 9 positions matching TRBD1. The length of the CDR3 is 18 residues. Germline V gene lookup returns CDR1 MNHNS and CDR2 SASEGT. V trimming: 5 bases; J trimming: 5 bases; junction bases outside the gene matches: 18.

This chain joins TRBV12-3 or TRBV12-4 and TRBJ1-1, with D unclear. CDR3 size: 13 residues. Trimming took off 9 bases at V and 7 bases at J, with 18 bases between the two ends. CDR3 sequence (DNA): TGTGCCAGTTGTAAGCCCTTTGGGGTTGAAGCTTTCTTT. This translates into CASCKPFGVEAFF.

This clonotype has more than one count but fewer than ten. The rearrangement links TRBV6-1 to TRBJ2-7; 9 bases match TRBD1. Germline assignment: CDR1 MNHNS and CDR2 SASEGT. The length of the CDR3 is 13 residues. Trimming took 6 bases from V and 5 from J; bases not matched to a gene: 5. In DNA form, the CDR3 reads TGTGCCAGCAGGGGACAGGGCCTCCACGAGCAGTACTTC. Residues: CASRGQGLHEQYF.

Concerning this clonotype: Since a much larger clone is just one base distant, this may be a read error. This chain links TRBV12-3 or TRBV12-4 with TRBJ1-1; 9 nucleotides align to TRBD1. The CDR3 length is 16 residues. DNA for the CDR3: TGTGCCAGCAGTCACGGACAGGGGCTAATGAACACTGGAGCTTTCTTT. Its translation: CASSHGQGLMNTGAFF.

The V and J genes are TRBV28 and TRBJ2-7; unclear D gene. V was trimmed by 1 base and J by 1 base, leaving 11 bases between them. The CDR3 extends over 15 amino acids. Germline CDR1 MDHEN, CDR2 SYDVKM. The CDR3: CASSLYSTGSYEQYF. CDR3 DNA sequence: TGTGCCAGCAGTTTATACTCGACTGGATCCTACGAGCAGTACTTC.

V is TRBV11-2 and J is TRBJ1-3, with 7 bases aligning to TRBD1. The CDR3 length is 17 residues. The germline CDR1 and CDR2 sequences are SGHAT and FQNNGV. Trimming cost V 5 bases and J 0 bases; bases outside gene matches: 10. CDR3 nucleotide sequence: TGTGCCAGCAGCCCACGGACAGGACAACACTCTGGAAACACCATATATTTT. The encoded protein is CASSPRTGQHSGNTIYF.

As to this clonotype: Germline and junction disagree at one end, which may indicate a read error. CDR3 loop: CAGRRTATNEKLFF. The CDR3 coding sequence is TGTGCCGGGAGACGGACAGCAACTAATGAAAAACTGTTTTTT. V usage is TRBV30 and J usage is TRBJ1-4, with a possible D match to TRBD1 (6 bases). The CDR3 has 14 amino acids. The germline gives CDR1 GTSNPN, CDR2 SVGIG (reference sequence).

The chain combines TRBV9 with TRBJ2-2; D might be TRBD2 (5 bases). Germline V gene sequence: CDR1 SGDLS, CDR2 YYNGEE. Trimming took 0 bases from V and 3 from J, leaving 9 bases between them. The CDR3 is 15 residues long. The CDR3, as DNA: TGTGCCAGCAGCGTAGTCGACTACTACACCGGGGAGCTGTTTTTT. Translation: CASSVVDYYTGELFF. Filled out from reference TRBV9 and TRBJ2-2, the complete variable domain reads DSGVTQTPKHLITATGQRVTLRCSPRSGDLSVYWYQQSLDQGLQFLIQYYNGEERAKGNILERFSAQQFPDLHSELNLSSLELGDSALYFCASSVVDYYTGELFFGEGSRLTVL.

The chain couples TRBV12-3 or TRBV12-4 to TRBJ2-1, with D possibly TRBD2 on 6 matching bases. The germline V and J ends were trimmed by 8 bases and 1 base, with 15 bases remaining between them. The CDR3 totals 15 residues. Here the CDR3 DNA reads TGTGCCAGCGTGCGGGGTACGGTATCCTACAATGAGCAGTTCTTC. Protein: CASVRGTVSYNEQFF.